These T cell receptor beta chains were read from a single sample in a study of blood T cell repertoires in COVID-19. Measured with immunoSEQ multiplex PCR; TCRdb has only the in-frame clones, and not every one. The sample records hundreds of thousands of clones, more than 80% being singletons. The sequenced sample was PBMCs or T cells enriched from blood (not recorded which). The receptors were sampled from a man between 18 and 35 years old who had recovered from COVID-19. The CDR3 runs from the conserved cysteine through the conserved F or W. D genes are given only for firm matches. Expanded clones get a size class; other rows say once, few or many, or leave the size out.

v_call	j_call	d_call	clone_size	cdr3_nt	cdr3_aa
TRBV27	TRBJ1-2	TRBD1	-	TGTGCCAGCAGTCTACGGAGGGGGACAGCCGGGGGCTACACCTTC	CASSLRRGTAGGYTF
TRBV28	TRBJ1-3	-	once	TGTGCCAGCAGTTTGGACAGTGCTCTTTCTGGAAACACCATATATTTT	CASSLDSALSGNTIYF
TRBV28	TRBJ2-1	-	few	TGTGCCAGCAGTTTAATAGCGGACGAGCAGTTCTTC	CASSLIADEQFF
TRBV18	TRBJ2-7	-	-	TGTGCCAGCTCACGAGAGGGAGGTGAGCAGTACTTC	CASSREGGEQYF
TRBV28	TRBJ1-5	TRBD1	-	TGTGCCAGCGGGGTGGACAGGTCGCATTTT	CASGVDRSHF
TRBV5-6	TRBJ1-5	-	-	TGTGCCAGCAGCTTGGGGGGGCGCATTCCTCAGCCCCAGCATTTT	CASSLGGRIPQPQHF
TRBV6-1	TRBJ1-6	-	-	TGTGCCAGCAGTGAATTCTCCGGTAATTCACCCCTCCACTTT	CASSEFSGNSPLHF
TRBV28	TRBJ1-2	TRBD1	-	TGTGCCAGCAGTCCCTACCGGGACAGCGTATTTAACTATGGCTACACCTTC	CASSPYRDSVFNYGYTF
TRBV5-1	TRBJ2-5	-	-	TGCGCCAGCAGCTTGGGACAGATGGGAGAGACCCAGTACTTC	CASSLGQMGETQYF
TRBV24-1	TRBJ2-1	-	-	TGTGCCACCAGTGCGGGTGTGAATGAGCAGTTCTTC	CATSAGVNEQFF
TRBV3-1/TRBV3-2	TRBJ2-2	TRBD2	-	TGTGCCAGCAGCCAAGATCGCTCGCGGGGGGGGAACACCGGGGAGCTGTTTTTT	CASSQDRSRGGNTGELFF
TRBV5-4	TRBJ1-5	-	-	TGTGCCAGCAGCTTGGTGTCAGGGGATAGCAATCAGCCCCAGCATTTT	CASSLVSGDSNQPQHF
TRBV18	TRBJ1-2	-	-	TGTGCCAGCTCACCCATGTATGGCTACACCTTC	CASSPMYGYTF
TRBV19	TRBJ1-5	-	-	TGTGCCAGTAGTACCCAGGGTAATTTAGATCAGCCCCAGCATTTT	CASSTQGNLDQPQHF
TRBV27	TRBJ1-5	-	-	TGTGCCAGCAGTTTGAGTCTCAATCAGCCCCAGCATTTT	CASSLSLNQPQHF
TRBV7-8	TRBJ2-2	-	-	TGTGCCAGCAGCTCAGGGTATTCGGCCGGGGAGCTGTTTTTT	CASSSGYSAGELFF
TRBV6-2/TRBV6-3	TRBJ1-1	TRBD1	-	TGTGCCAGCAGCCCTACAGGGGGGGTGGGTGGCACTGAAGCTTTCTTT	CASSPTGGVGGTEAFF
TRBV6-5	TRBJ1-5	-	-	TGTGCCAGCAGTCAATACAGGGGCAATCAGCCCCAGCATTTT	CASSQYRGNQPQHF
TRBV28	TRBJ1-1	-	-	TGTGCCAGCAGACTAATGTTGAACACTGAAGCTTTCTTT	CASRLMLNTEAFF
TRBV3-1/TRBV3-2	TRBJ2-1	-	-	TGTGCCAGCAGCCGGACAGAACACCAGTTCTTC	CASSRTEHQFF
TRBV6-2/TRBV6-3	TRBJ2-1	TRBD2	-	TGTGCCAGCAGTTTCGAACTAGCGGGAGTTTACAATGAGCAGTTCTTC	CASSFELAGVYNEQFF
TRBV10-3	TRBJ1-2	-	-	TGTGCCATCAGTGAAGAGGGCTACTATGGCTACACCTTC	CAISEEGYYGYTF
TRBV19	TRBJ2-7	TRBD2	-	TGTGCCAGTAGTATTGGCGGGGGGCGCTACGAGCAGTACTTC	CASSIGGGRYEQYF
TRBV5-5	TRBJ2-1	-	-	TGTGCCAGCAGCTTGACAGTCTACAATGAGCAGTTCTTC	CASSLTVYNEQFF
TRBV7-2	TRBJ1-3	-	-	TGTGCCAGCAGTTCCGGGGGAACCTCGCCATCCTCTGGAAACACCATATATTTT	CASSSGGTSPSSGNTIYF
TRBV19	TRBJ1-2	TRBD1	-	TGTGCCTCTCTTCAAGGGACAGGGGATTATGGCTACACCTTC	CASLQGTGDYGYTF
TRBV4-1	TRBJ2-7	TRBD1	-	TGCGCCAGCAGCTTTACAGGGGACTACGAGCAGTACTTC	CASSFTGDYEQYF
TRBV6-5	TRBJ1-2	-	-	TGTGCCAGCAGTTATGGAGCAGAGGGCTACACCTTC	CASSYGAEGYTF
TRBV11-3	TRBJ2-2	TRBD1	-	TGTGCCAGCAGCCTGGAGACAGGGGGGACCGGGGAGCTGTTTTTT	CASSLETGGTGELFF